Below are 3 T cell receptor beta chains sequenced from a single sample in a study of T cell responses to AZD1222 COVID-19 vaccine. Sequencing used immunoSEQ multiplex PCR; TCRdb keeps in-frame clones, though not all of them. Of roughly 96,000 clones in the sample, 85% to 90% are singletons; the top ten hold about 28%. The specimen comprised peripheral blood, sampled on day 0 of AZD1222 vaccination. Receptors originate from an adult in good health.

The V gene is TRBV30, the J gene TRBJ2-7; 12 bases line up with TRBD2. The germline CDR1 and CDR2 sequences are GTSNPN and SVGIG (reference sequence). The CDR3 consists of 18 residues. Unmatched junction bases numbered 10, after V lost 0 bases and J lost 1 base. CDR3 sequence: CAWSVLLLAGGVSYEQYF. For the CDR3, the DNA is TGTGCCTGGAGTGTTCTCTTACTAGCGGGAGGTGTATCCTACGAGCAGTACTTC.

CDR3 coding DNA: TGTGCCAGCAGCCGGCGACAGTCCACAGATACGCAGTATTTT. Protein: CASSRRQSTDTQYF. V is TRBV6-5 and J is TRBJ2-3; possibly TRBD1 for D (5 bases). V was trimmed by 6 bases and J by 2 bases, leaving 12 bases between them. The CDR3 is made up of 14 amino acids. CDR1 MNHEY and CDR2 SVGAGI come from the germline V gene.

In the case of this clone: Compared with germline, one end of the junction differs, possibly owing to a read error. This chain connects TRBV28 to TRBJ2-7, with 11 bases matching TRBD2. This CDR3 has 12 amino acids. The germline gives CDR1 MDHEN, CDR2 SYDVKM. This CDR3 is CSTSGVVYEQYF. The CDR3 bases are TGCTCGACTAGCGGGGTCGTTTACGAGCAGTACTTC.